This is a list of T cell receptor beta chains from one sample in a study of OX40 agonist ivuxolimab in advanced cancers. Only in-frame clones appear in the TCRdb table, and some are missing; sequencing was by immunoSEQ multiplex PCR. The sample has some 65,000 clones, around 86% seen once. Specimen: CD4+ or CD8+ T cells sorted from blood, collected in a trial of the OX40 agonist ivuxolimab. The receptor source for this set is an adult with an advanced solid tumor such as melanoma, head and neck, liver or kidney cancer. The CDR3 runs from the conserved cysteine through the conserved F or W. Each record gives: V gene, J gene, D gene, clone size, CDR3 DNA, CDR3 protein. The D gene is left open where the match is weak. Clone size, where shown, is once, few, many, or a class for clones that have expanded.

V: TRBV6-1
J: TRBJ1-1
D: NA
size: NA
DNA: TGTGCCAGCAGCTGGAACACTGAAGCTTTCTTT
CDR3: CASSWNTEAFF

V: TRBV27
J: TRBJ2-5
D: NA
size: once
DNA: TGTGCCAGCAGTTTAACGGCAGGGCACCGGAGGGGGACCCAGTACTTC
CDR3: CASSLTAGHRRGTQYF

V: TRBV6-6
J: TRBJ2-7
D: TRBD1
size: few
DNA: TGTGCCAGCAGTCAAATCGACAGGGGGCGATACGAGCAGTACTTC
CDR3: CASSQIDRGRYEQYF

V: TRBV30
J: TRBJ2-5
D: NA
size: NA
DNA: TGTGCCTGGAGGATCTGGGGTGGAGAGACCCAGTACTTC
CDR3: CAWRIWGGETQYF

V: TRBV6-5
J: TRBJ2-5
D: TRBD2
size: NA
DNA: TGTGCCAGTGGTAGGCAGCGGGGAACCAAGTACTTC
CDR3: CASGRQRGTKYF

V: TRBV2
J: TRBJ2-1
D: TRBD1
size: NA
DNA: TGTGCCAGCAGTGAAATTCCGGGACAGGGAAATGAGCAGTTCTTC
CDR3: CASSEIPGQGNEQFF

V: TRBV19
J: TRBJ1-4
D: TRBD1
size: NA
DNA: TGTGCCAGTAGTGTACAGGGGGCGAGGGCTAATGAAAAACTGTTTTTT
CDR3: CASSVQGARANEKLFF

V: TRBV7-9
J: TRBJ2-5
D: TRBD1
size: NA
DNA: TGTGCCAGCAGCCCCGGCACAGGGGACCAAGAGACCCAGTACTTC
CDR3: CASSPGTGDQETQYF

V: TRBV4-2
J: TRBJ2-3
D: TRBD2
size: NA
DNA: TGTGCCAGCAGCCAAAGGACTAGCGGGGGGGGAGATACGCAGTATTTT
CDR3: CASSQRTSGGGDTQYF

V: TRBV13
J: TRBJ1-6
D: NA
size: NA
DNA: TGTGCCAGCAGCTTGAGGGCGGCATCCCCCCTCCACTTT
CDR3: CASSLRAASPLHF

V: TRBV5-6
J: TRBJ1-6
D: NA
size: NA
DNA: TGTGCCAGCAGCCCCTTGGACGGAGCCTATAATTCACCCCTCCACTTT
CDR3: CASSPLDGAYNSPLHF

V: TRBV19
J: TRBJ1-2
D: TRBD1
size: NA
DNA: TGTGCCAGTAGTGGGACAGGGAGGGGCAGGGGATATGGCTACACCTTC
CDR3: CASSGTGRGRGYGYTF

V: TRBV4-2
J: TRBJ2-3
D: NA
size: NA
DNA: TGTGCCAACAGCCCATACAGGGCGGGGAGCACAGATACGCAGTATTTT
CDR3: CANSPYRAGSTDTQYF

V: TRBV4-2
J: TRBJ1-2
D: NA
size: NA
DNA: TGTGCCAGCAGCCGCGAGACGACGGCTTACTATGGCTACACCTTC
CDR3: CASSRETTAYYGYTF

V: TRBV7-6
J: TRBJ1-1
D: NA
size: NA
DNA: TGTGCCAGCAGCTTAGGTCAGGCGATCATGAACACTGAAGCTTTCTTT
CDR3: CASSLGQAIMNTEAFF

V: TRBV30
J: TRBJ2-2
D: TRBD2
size: NA
DNA: TGTGCCTGGAGTGTTCGGCGGGGGTGTAACACCGGGGAGCTGTTTTTT
CDR3: CAWSVRRGCNTGELFF

V: TRBV7-6
J: TRBJ2-5
D: NA
size: NA
DNA: TGTGCCAGCAGCTCCGGGACCATCAACCAATTATCACAAGAGACCCAGTACTTC
CDR3: CASSSGTINQLSQETQYF

V: TRBV2
J: TRBJ2-1
D: TRBD2
size: NA
DNA: TGTGCCAGCAGGACTAGCGGGGTCTACAATGAGCAGTTCTTC
CDR3: CASRTSGVYNEQFF

V: TRBV5-1
J: TRBJ2-7
D: NA
size: NA
DNA: TGCGCCAGCAGCTTGGTAGGGATCTACGAGCAGTACTTC
CDR3: CASSLVGIYEQYF

V: TRBV5-6
J: TRBJ2-3
D: NA
size: once
DNA: TGTGCCAGCAGCTTGGCCGGATGGGGGGCTAGCACAGATACGCAGTATTTT
CDR3: CASSLAGWGASTDTQYF

V: TRBV27
J: TRBJ1-2
D: NA
size: NA
DNA: TGTGCCAGCAGTTTATCGGGCGAGTATGGCTACACCTTC
CDR3: CASSLSGEYGYTF

V: TRBV6-5
J: TRBJ2-7
D: NA
size: NA
DNA: TGTGCCAGCAGGTACGCAGGTCCCTCCTACGAGCAGTACTTC
CDR3: CASRYAGPSYEQYF

V: TRBV27
J: TRBJ1-5
D: TRBD1
size: NA
DNA: TGTGCCAGCAGTACCGCCGACAGGGGCAATCAGCCCCAGCATTTT
CDR3: CASSTADRGNQPQHF

V: TRBV18
J: TRBJ1-1
D: NA
size: NA
DNA: TGTGCCAGCTCCCCGATAGGGGCGCGGAACACTGAAGCTTTCTTT
CDR3: CASSPIGARNTEAFF

V: TRBV6-1
J: TRBJ2-7
D: TRBD1
size: NA
DNA: TGTGCCAGCATTCCTCGGGACAGCAGCTCCTACGAGCAGTACTTC
CDR3: CASIPRDSSSYEQYF

V: TRBV9
J: TRBJ1-2
D: NA
size: NA
DNA: TGTGCCAGTTCCCCGGCGGTGGAGGCCTACTATGGCTACACCTTC
CDR3: CASSPAVEAYYGYTF

V: TRBV6-1
J: TRBJ1-5
D: NA
size: NA
DNA: TGTGCCAGCAGCCCCGGTTTGCCCCAGCATTTT
CDR3: CASSPGLPQHF

V: TRBV4-2
J: TRBJ1-1
D: TRBD1
size: NA
DNA: TGTGCCAGCAGCCTTATACAGGGGGTTCTGACTGAAGCTTTCTTT
CDR3: CASSLIQGVLTEAFF

V: TRBV6-6
J: TRBJ1-3
D: NA
size: once
DNA: TGTGCCAGCAGTTATATGAGCTCTGGAAACACCATATATTTT
CDR3: CASSYMSSGNTIYF

V: TRBV11-1
J: TRBJ2-7
D: TRBD1
size: NA
DNA: TGTGCCAGCAGCTTAGGGGGGACAGGGGGACGTTCCTACGAGCAGTACTTC
CDR3: CASSLGGTGGRSYEQYF

V: TRBV5-4
J: TRBJ2-5
D: TRBD2
size: NA
DNA: TGTGCCAGCAGCTCTGGGACTAGCGGGGTGGAGACCCAGTACTTC
CDR3: CASSSGTSGVETQYF

V: TRBV29-1
J: TRBJ2-3
D: NA
size: NA
DNA: TGCAGCGTTGTCCCCGCTACAGATACGCAGTATTTT
CDR3: CSVVPATDTQYF

V: TRBV5-4
J: TRBJ2-7
D: TRBD1
size: NA
DNA: TGTGCCAGCAGCCCGAAGGGCTACGGGACAGGGGCCCCCTACGAGCAGTACTTC
CDR3: CASSPKGYGTGAPYEQYF

V: TRBV15
J: TRBJ2-3
D: NA
size: NA
DNA: TGTGCCACCAGCAGAGACGCAGGGCGTCCAGATACGCAGTATTTT
CDR3: CATSRDAGRPDTQYF

V: TRBV7-8
J: TRBJ2-5
D: NA
size: NA
DNA: TGTGCCAGCAGCACCCGGGACGCGAAGACCCAGTACTTC
CDR3: CASSTRDAKTQYF

V: TRBV5-4
J: TRBJ1-1
D: NA
size: NA
DNA: TGTGCCAGCAGCTACGGTGGGAACACTGAAGCTTTCTTT
CDR3: CASSYGGNTEAFF

V: TRBV27
J: TRBJ1-6
D: TRBD1
size: NA
DNA: TGTGCCAGCAGTTTTTACGACAGGGTAAACTCACCCCTCCACTTT
CDR3: CASSFYDRVNSPLHF

V: TRBV7-8
J: TRBJ2-2
D: NA
size: NA
DNA: TGTGCCAGCAGCCCCAGGGACTCGTCGGGGACCGGGGAGCTGTTTTTT
CDR3: CASSPRDSSGTGELFF

V: TRBV5-1
J: TRBJ1-4
D: TRBD1
size: NA
DNA: TGCGCCAGCAGCTTGGACAGGGGGCTCGGGAGTGAAAAACTGTTTTTT
CDR3: CASSLDRGLGSEKLFF

V: TRBV19
J: TRBJ1-4
D: NA
size: NA
DNA: TGTGCCAGTAGTATCCTCTCCCACGGAGCGACTAATGAAAAACTGTTTTTT
CDR3: CASSILSHGATNEKLFF

V: TRBV12-5
J: TRBJ2-7
D: NA
size: NA
DNA: TGTGCTAGTGGTTTAGAGGGGGGCTCCCGGGAGCAGTACTTC
CDR3: CASGLEGGSREQYF